This TCR beta chain was sequenced for a study of lymphopenia after photon versus proton radiotherapy. General observations from the study: Under photons, naive T cells and diversity fell while effector/memory populations rose.

As to this clone: Its target is unknown.

J lost 0 bases, V lost 8 bases, and 15 bases had no gene match. Germline V gene data show CDR1 as SNHLY and CDR2 as FYNNEI. This CDR3 is 18 amino acids long. Generated by immunoSEQ multiplex PCR, the TCRdb table keeps only in-frame clones and is missing some. The table includes 150,000 to 200,000 clones, 88% detected once. The clonotype was recovered from a man in his fifties with gastric cancer. The input for sequencing was peripheral blood, taken from a patient treated with photon-based radiotherapy. The chain carries TRBV2 and TRBJ1-4, with 7 bases fitting TRBD1. The CDR3 DNA sequence: TGTGCCAGCCGGATGGGACAGATACTACTAGCAACTAATGAAAAACTGTTTTTT. Translation gives CASRMGQILLATNEKLFF. The complete variable domain, with remaining parts taken from reference TRBV2 and TRBJ1-4, reads EPEVTQTPSHQVTQMGQEVILRCVPISNHLYFYWYRQILGQKVEFLVSFYNNEISEKSEIFDDQFSVERPDGSNFTLKIRSTKLEDSAMYFCASRMGQILLATNEKLFFGSGTQLSVL.